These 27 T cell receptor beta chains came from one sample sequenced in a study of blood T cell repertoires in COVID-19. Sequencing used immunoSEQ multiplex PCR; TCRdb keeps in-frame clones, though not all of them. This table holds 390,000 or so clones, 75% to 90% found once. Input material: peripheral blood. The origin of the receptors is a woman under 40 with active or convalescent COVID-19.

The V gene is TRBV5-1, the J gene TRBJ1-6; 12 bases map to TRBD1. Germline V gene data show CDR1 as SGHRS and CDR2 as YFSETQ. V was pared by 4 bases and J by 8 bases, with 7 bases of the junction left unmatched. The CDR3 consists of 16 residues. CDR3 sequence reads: CASSHGTGGLDSPLHF. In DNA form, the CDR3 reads TGCGCCAGCAGCCATGGGACAGGGGGCCTTGATTCACCCCTCCACTTT.

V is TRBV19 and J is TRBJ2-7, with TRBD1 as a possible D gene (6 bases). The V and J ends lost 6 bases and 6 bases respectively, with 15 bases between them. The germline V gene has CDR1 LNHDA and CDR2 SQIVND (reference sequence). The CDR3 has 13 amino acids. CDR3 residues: CASRPSGVREQYF. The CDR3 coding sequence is TGTGCCAGTAGACCTTCAGGGGTGCGCGAGCAGTACTTC.

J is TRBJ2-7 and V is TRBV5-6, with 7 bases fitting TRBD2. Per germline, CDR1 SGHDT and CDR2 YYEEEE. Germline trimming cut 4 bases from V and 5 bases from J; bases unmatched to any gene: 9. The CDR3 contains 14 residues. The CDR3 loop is CASSDSGSPDEQYF. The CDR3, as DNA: TGTGCCAGCAGCGATAGCGGGTCCCCTGACGAGCAGTACTTC.

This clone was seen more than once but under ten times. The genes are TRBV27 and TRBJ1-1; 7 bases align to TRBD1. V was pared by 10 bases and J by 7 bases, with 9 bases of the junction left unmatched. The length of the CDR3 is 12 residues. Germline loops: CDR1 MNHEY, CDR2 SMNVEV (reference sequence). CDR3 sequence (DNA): TGTGCCACCACGGGACAGCCGATTGAAGCTTTCTTT. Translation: CATTGQPIEAFF.

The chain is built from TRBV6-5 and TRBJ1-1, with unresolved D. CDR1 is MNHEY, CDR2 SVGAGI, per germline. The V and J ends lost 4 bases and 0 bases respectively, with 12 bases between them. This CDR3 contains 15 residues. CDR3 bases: TGTGCCAGCAGTTCCCAGACAATCATGAACACTGAAGCTTTCTTT. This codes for CASSSQTIMNTEAFF.

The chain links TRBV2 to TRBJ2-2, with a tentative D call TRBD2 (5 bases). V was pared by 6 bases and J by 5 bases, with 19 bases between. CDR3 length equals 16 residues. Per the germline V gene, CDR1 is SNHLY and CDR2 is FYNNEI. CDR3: CASSGPGVTTTGELFF. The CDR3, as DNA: TGTGCCAGCAGCGGACCCGGGGTGACGACGACCGGGGAGCTGTTTTTT.

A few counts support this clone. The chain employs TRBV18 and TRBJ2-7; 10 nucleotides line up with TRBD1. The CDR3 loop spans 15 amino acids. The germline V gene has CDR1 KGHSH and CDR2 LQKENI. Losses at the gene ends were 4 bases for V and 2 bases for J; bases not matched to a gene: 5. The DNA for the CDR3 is TGTGCCAGCTCACAGGGACAGGGGTGGGCCTACGAGCAGTACTTC. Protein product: CASSQGQGWAYEQYF.

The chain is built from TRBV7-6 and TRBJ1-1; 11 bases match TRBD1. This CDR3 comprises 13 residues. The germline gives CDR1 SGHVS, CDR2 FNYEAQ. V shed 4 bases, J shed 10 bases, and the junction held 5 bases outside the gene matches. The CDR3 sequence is CASSSGTGGVAFF. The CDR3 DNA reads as TGTGCCAGCAGCTCGGGGACAGGGGGGGTAGCTTTCTTT.

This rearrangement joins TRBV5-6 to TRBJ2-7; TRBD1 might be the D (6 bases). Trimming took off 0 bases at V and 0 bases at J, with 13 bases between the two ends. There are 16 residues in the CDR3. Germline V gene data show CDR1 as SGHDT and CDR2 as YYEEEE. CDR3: CASSLGGPDASYEQYF. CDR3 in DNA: TGTGCCAGCAGCTTGGGGGGGCCCGACGCCTCCTACGAGCAGTACTTC.

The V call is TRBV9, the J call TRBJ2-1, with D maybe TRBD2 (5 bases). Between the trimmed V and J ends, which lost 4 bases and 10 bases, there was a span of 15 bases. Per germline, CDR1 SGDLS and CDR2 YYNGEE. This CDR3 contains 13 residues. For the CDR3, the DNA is TGTGCCAGCAGCCCAGATCGGGGTTGGGAGCAGTTCTTC. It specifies CASSPDRGWEQFF.

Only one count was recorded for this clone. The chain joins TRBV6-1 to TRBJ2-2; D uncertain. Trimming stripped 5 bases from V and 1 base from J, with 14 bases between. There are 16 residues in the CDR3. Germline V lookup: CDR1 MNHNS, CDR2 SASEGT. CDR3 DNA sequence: TGTGCCAGCAGTCAAGGCCGAAACATGAACACCGGGGAGCTGTTTTTT. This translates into CASSQGRNMNTGELFF.

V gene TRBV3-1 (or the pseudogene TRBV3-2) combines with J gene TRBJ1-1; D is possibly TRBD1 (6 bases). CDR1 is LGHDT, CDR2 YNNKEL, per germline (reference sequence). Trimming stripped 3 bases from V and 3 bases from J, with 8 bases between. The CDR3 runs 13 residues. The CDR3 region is CASSHGQHTEAFF. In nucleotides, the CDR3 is TGTGCCAGCAGCCACGGACAGCACACTGAAGCTTTCTTT.

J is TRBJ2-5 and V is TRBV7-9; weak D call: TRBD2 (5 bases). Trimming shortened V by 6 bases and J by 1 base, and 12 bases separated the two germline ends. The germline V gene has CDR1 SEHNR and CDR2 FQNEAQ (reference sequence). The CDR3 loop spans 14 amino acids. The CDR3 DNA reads TGTGCCAGCAGTAACCCTAGCAGCCAAGAGACCCAGTACTTC. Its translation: CASSNPSSQETQYF. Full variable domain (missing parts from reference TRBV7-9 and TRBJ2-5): DTGVSQNPRHKITKRGQNVTFRCDPISEHNRLYWYRQTLGQGPEFLTYFQNEAQLEKSRLLSDRFSAERPKGSFSTLEIQRTEQGDSAMYLCASSNPSSQETQYFGPGTRLLVL.

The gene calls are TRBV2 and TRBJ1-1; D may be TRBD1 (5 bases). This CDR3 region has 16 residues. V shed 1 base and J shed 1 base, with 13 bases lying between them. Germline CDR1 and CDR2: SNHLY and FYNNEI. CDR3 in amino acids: CASSEGGVSANTEAFF. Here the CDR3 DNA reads TGTGCCAGCAGTGAAGGGGGGGTCAGCGCGAACACTGAAGCTTTCTTT.

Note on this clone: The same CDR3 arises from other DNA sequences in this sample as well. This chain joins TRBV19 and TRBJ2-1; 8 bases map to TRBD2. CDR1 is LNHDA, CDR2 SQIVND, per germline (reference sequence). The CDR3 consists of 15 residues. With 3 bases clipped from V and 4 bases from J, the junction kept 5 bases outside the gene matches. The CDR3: CASSMGLAGYNEQFF. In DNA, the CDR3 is TGTGCCAGTAGTATGGGTCTAGCGGGTTACAATGAGCAGTTCTTC.

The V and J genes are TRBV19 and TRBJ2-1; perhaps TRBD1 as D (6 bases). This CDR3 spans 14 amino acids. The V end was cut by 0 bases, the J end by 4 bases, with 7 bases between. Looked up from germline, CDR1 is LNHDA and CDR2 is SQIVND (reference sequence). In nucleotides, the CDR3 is TGTGCCAGTAGTATAGACAGGGGATACAATGAGCAGTTCTTC. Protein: CASSIDRGYNEQFF. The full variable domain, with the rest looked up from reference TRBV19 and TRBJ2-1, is DGGITQSPKYLFRKEGQNVTLSCEQNLNHDAMYWYRQDPGQGLRLIYYSQIVNDFQKGDIAEGYSVSREKKESFPLTVTSAQKNPTAFYLCASSIDRGYNEQFFGPGTRLTVL.

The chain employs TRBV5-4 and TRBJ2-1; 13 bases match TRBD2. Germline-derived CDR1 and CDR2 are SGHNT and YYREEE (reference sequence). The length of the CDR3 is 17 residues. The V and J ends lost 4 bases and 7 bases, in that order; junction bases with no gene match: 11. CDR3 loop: CASSHQPLAGGRNEQFF. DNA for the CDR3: TGTGCCAGCAGCCACCAGCCACTAGCGGGAGGGCGGAATGAGCAGTTCTTC.

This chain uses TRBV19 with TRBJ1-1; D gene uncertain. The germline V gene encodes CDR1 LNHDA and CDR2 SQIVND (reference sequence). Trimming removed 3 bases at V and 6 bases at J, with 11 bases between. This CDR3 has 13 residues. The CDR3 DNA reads TGTGCCAGTAGTATCATAAGTCAGTCTGAAGCTTTCTTT. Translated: CASSIISQSEAFF.

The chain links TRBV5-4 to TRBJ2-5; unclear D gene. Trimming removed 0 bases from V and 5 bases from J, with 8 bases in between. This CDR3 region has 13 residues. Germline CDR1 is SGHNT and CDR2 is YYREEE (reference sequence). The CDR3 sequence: CASSLVVGETQYF. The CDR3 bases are TGTGCCAGCAGCTTGGTGGTCGGGGAGACCCAGTACTTC.

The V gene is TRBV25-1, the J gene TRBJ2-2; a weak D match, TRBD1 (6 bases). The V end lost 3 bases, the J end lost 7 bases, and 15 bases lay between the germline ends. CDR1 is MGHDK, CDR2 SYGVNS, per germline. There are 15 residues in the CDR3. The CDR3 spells CASSDSGTTHGELFF. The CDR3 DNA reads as TGTGCCAGCAGTGACTCCGGGACAACCCACGGGGAGCTGTTTTTT.

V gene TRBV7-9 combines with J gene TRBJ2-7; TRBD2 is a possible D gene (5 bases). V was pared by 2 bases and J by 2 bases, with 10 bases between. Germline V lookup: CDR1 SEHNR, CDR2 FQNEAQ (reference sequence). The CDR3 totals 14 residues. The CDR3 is CASSLLEGPYEQYF. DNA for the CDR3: TGTGCCAGCAGCTTACTAGAGGGCCCCTACGAGCAGTACTTC.

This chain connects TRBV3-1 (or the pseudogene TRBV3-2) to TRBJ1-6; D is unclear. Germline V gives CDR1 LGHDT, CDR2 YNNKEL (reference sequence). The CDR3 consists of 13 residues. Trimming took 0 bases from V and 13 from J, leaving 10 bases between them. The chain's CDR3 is CASSQDLRNPLHF. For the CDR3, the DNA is TGTGCCAGCAGCCAAGATCTGCGAAATCCCCTCCACTTT.

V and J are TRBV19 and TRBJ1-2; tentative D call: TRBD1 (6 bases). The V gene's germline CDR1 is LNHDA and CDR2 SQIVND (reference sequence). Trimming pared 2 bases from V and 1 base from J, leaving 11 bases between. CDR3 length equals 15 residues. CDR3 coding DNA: TGTGCCAGTAGTATATCGGGGGGGCTTAACTATGGCTACACCTTC. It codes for CASSISGGLNYGYTF. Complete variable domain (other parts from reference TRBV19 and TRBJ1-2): DGGITQSPKYLFRKEGQNVTLSCEQNLNHDAMYWYRQDPGQGLRLIYYSQIVNDFQKGDIAEGYSVSREKKESFPLTVTSAQKNPTAFYLCASSISGGLNYGYTFGSGTRLTVV.

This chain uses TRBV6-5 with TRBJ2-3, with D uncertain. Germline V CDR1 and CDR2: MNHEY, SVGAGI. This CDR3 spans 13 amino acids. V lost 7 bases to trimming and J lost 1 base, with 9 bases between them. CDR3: CASKWAGTDTQYF. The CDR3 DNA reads TGTGCCAGCAAATGGGCTGGCACAGATACGCAGTATTTT.

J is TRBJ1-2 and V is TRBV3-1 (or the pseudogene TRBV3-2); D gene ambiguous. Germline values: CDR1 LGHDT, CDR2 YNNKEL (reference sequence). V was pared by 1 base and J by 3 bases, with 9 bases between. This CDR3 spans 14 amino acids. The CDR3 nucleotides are TGTGCCAGCAGCCAAGGAGCAGGCCACTATGGCTACACCTTC. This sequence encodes CASSQGAGHYGYTF.

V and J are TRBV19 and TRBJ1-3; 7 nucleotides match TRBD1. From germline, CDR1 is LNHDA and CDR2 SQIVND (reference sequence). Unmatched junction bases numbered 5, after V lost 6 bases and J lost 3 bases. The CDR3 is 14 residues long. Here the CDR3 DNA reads TGTGCCAGTAGGCAGACAGGGATTGGAAACACCATATATTTT. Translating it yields CASRQTGIGNTIYF.

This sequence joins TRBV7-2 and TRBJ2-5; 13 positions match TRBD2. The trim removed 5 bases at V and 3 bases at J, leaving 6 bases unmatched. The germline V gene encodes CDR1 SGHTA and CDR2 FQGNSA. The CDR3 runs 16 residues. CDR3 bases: TGTGCCAGCAGCGTTGGGGGACTAGCGGGAAAAGAGACCCAGTACTTC. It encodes CASSVGGLAGKETQYF.